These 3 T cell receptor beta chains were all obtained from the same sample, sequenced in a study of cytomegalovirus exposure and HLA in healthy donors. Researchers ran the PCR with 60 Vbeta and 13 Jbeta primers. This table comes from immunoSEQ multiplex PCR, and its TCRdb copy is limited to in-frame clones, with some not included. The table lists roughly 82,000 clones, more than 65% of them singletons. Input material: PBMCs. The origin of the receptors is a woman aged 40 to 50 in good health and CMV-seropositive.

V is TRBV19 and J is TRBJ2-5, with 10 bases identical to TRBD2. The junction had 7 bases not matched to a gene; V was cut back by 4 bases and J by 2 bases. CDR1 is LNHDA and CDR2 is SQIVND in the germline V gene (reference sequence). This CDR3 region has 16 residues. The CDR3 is CASSSTSGAGQETQYF. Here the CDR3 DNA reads TGTGCCAGTAGTAGCACTAGCGGGGCGGGACAAGAGACCCAGTACTTC.

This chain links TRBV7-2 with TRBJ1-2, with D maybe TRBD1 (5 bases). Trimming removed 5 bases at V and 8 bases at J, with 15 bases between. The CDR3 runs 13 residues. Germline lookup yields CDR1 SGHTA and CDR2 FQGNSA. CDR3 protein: CASSPARDLGYTF. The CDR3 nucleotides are TGTGCCAGCAGCCCCGCCAGGGACTTAGGCTACACCTTC. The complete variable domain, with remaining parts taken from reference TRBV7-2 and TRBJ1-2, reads GAGVSQSPSNKVTEKGKDVELRCDPISGHTALYWYRQSLGQGLEFLIYFQGNSAPDKSGLPSDRFSAERTGGSVSTLTIQRTQQEDSAVYLCASSPARDLGYTFGSGTRLTVV.

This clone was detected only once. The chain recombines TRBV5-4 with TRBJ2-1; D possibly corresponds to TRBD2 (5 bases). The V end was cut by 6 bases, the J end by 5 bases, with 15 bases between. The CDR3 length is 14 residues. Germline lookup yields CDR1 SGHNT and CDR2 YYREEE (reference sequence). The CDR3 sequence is CASTPTGRDNEQFF. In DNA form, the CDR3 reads TGTGCCAGCACTCCGACCGGGCGGGACAATGAGCAGTTCTTC.